Sequencing of this T cell receptor beta chain was carried out in a study of blood T cell repertoires in COVID-19 (dated by TCRdb to 2020 to 2022). Turning to the overall study: The collaborator samples originated in the United States, Italy and Spain and spanned the acute and convalescent phases of COVID-19. Sample metadata almost always included a de-identified subject ID, COVID-19 status, age in years and sex. The dataset comprised deeply sampled blood TCRbeta repertoires from subjects exposed to, actively infected with, or recovered from COVID-19. The samples were drawn from the first 160 participants of the ongoing ImmuneRACE study and from 1,200 or so subjects provided by 6 global collaborators. The material from the prospective study consisted of cDNA or gDNA derived from T cells, B-cell-depleted T cells, or PBMCs. Where available, HLA class I and class II types were obtained from metadata supplied by the sample provider rather than from assay-based typing. The repertoires were released in a freely available public database meant as a resource for research on the immune response to SARS-CoV-2. Results the study describes overall, beyond this receptor: Clinical and demographic metadata were provided uncurated, with the amount varying by source and participant.

Each collaborating institution followed its own protocols to collect whole blood in K2EDTA tubes. For TCRbeta analysis, collaborator samples were shipped as frozen whole blood, as isolated PBMCs, or as DNA extracted from either sample type. On this clone: This clone's antigen is unknown. It has no much larger one-base neighbor in the sample; base qualities were not kept.

CDR1 SGHVS and CDR2 FNYEAQ are derived from the germline V gene. The CDR3 measures 17 amino acids from cysteine to phenylalanine. Only the CDR3 region is kept as DNA, spanning 51 bases read in frame from base 1. At the junction V is shortened by 4 bases and J by 1 base; bases outside the gene matches: 4. The immunoSEQ Assay, a bias-controlled multiplex PCR, was used to amplify TCRbeta CDR3 regions from genomic DNA. The source study handled its data this way. Nucleated cell counts per sample were estimated from amplification of reference gene primers within the assay. Sequence reads were collapsed and filtered to measure the absolute abundance of every unique TCRbeta CDR3 rearrangement. Productive Simpson clonality was computed per sample as the square root of Simpson's diversity index over productive rearrangements. TCRdb took this table from immuneACCESS and kept in-frame rearrangements with V and J called. Such tables lack part of the clones; where checked against another copy, unresolved V genes explain under half of the gap, and the rest is unexplained. V and J calls plus clone size are reproduced from that table; the DNA served to infer D and trimming. The sample table lists 150,000 or so clones, over 80% of them with a count of one. The ten largest clones represent approximately 4.6% of the sample.

This clonotype was sampled from a woman aged 45-59 years with acute or convalescent COVID-19. Material: peripheral blood. This receptor chain uses TRBV7-6 and TRBJ2-2, and 12 junction bases match TRBD2. The CDR3 protein sequence reads: CASSSPTSGGNTGELFF. The DNA is TGTGCCAGCAGCTCTCCGACTAGCGGGGGGAACACCGGGGAGCTGTTTTTT.